The rows below give T cell receptor beta chains drawn from one sample of a study of shared clonotypes between healthy human individuals. The assay was immunoSEQ multiplex PCR, and TCRdb's table has in-frame clones only and misses some. Seen here are some 1,900,000 clones, approximately 94% observed once, and the top ten hold roughly 1%. The sequenced material came from naive CD8+ T cells sorted from blood. The receptors here all came from a man younger than 30 in good health. Each CDR3 is given with its conserved first and last residue. The D gene is left open where the match is weak.

cdr3_aa d_call v_call
CASSLGADSRLDHTGELFF . TRBV4-1
CASSLGILVGASTDTQYF . TRBV5-4
CASSVGSGDYGYTF . TRBV9
CASSSGTGGTPQHF TRBD1 TRBV27
CASTGTSSTDTQYF . TRBV9
CASSPSRGTSGATAYEQYF TRBD2 TRBV7-9
CASSQDPGASNEQYF . TRBV4-1
CASSLDLTRGDTGELFF . TRBV7-9
CASSRTSETQYF TRBD2 TRBV11-2
CSTRGRAFTDTQYF TRBD1 TRBV29-1
CASSLAGRAYEQYF . TRBV5-4
CATSSLPAGDFTEAFF . TRBV15
CASSLAGGHDYYGYTF . TRBV5-4
CASSLETGQETQYF . TRBV9
CASSSLGQGAVYSNQPQHF TRBD1 TRBV28
CASLDVGNQPQHF . TRBV6-1
CASSTGTDGYNSPLHF TRBD1 TRBV28
CASSPGTVNTEAFF . TRBV6-5
CASSLNRGTEAFF . TRBV5-1
CASSLDMGQHTEAFF TRBD1 TRBV7-9
CASSGDPAWTGELFF . TRBV10-2
CASSQDRTLVSEKLFF . TRBV4-3
CASTPQGLTYEQYF TRBD1 TRBV28
CASSPSAGTIPYEQYF TRBD2 TRBV9
CASSSQTRGFGAQHF . TRBV11-3
CASSEAIGGPFREQYF . TRBV6-1
CASSFDGTGVLGEKLFF TRBD1 TRBV7-9
CASSPLGSGPYNEQFF . TRBV7-9
CASSIGSGTYNEQFF . TRBV19
CASSQGPGQGTYEQYF TRBD1 TRBV4-1
CASTLAGDGYTF . TRBV7-9
CASSQDRGFNSPLHF TRBD1 TRBV27
CASSLREIGARGSPLHF . TRBV27
CASSPGQGAHQPQHF TRBD1 TRBV7-8